The 9 T cell receptor beta chains listed next were all sequenced from one sample in a study of blood T cells in healthy people across ages. A second PCR of about 6 to 11 cycles used a sample-barcoded 5' primer and a J-beta primer mix. From the 5' RACE reads, TCRdb called clonotypes with MiXCR, one entry per CDR3 protein. The sample includes about 1,400,000 distinct CDR3 sequences, around 55% of them seen just once. Sequenced sample: blood. These receptors all come from a young man in good health.

This clonotype turned up a few times. The chain couples TRBV25-1 to TRBJ2-5, with unresolved D. There are 13 residues in the CDR3. Deletions cut 3 bases from V and 5 bases from J, with 10 bases between. Germline V gene lookup returns CDR1 MGHDK and CDR2 SYGVNS. The CDR3 is CASSDSSGETQYF. DNA for the CDR3: TGTGCCAGCAGTGACTCTAGTGGCGAGACCCAGTACTTC.

This chain connects TRBV6-2 or TRBV6-3 to TRBJ2-7; 8 bases fit TRBD2. The CDR3 covers 15 residues. Germline values: CDR1 MNHEY, CDR2 SVGEGT. The trim removed 0 bases at V and 3 bases at J, leaving 4 bases unmatched. The chain's CDR3 is CASSYSSGGDYEQYF. The CDR3 nucleotides read TGTGCCAGCAGTTACTCGAGCGGGGGAGACTACGAGCAGTACTTC.

This clonotype was picked up a small number of times. The chain links TRBV20-1 to TRBJ2-3; TRBD2 matches 9 bases. V was pared by 3 bases and J by 1 base, with 5 bases of the junction left unmatched. The CDR3 has 15 amino acids. Germline V gene lookup returns CDR1 DFQATT and CDR2 SNEGSKA (reference sequence). The CDR3 reads CSARGTSKGTDTQYF. CDR3 nucleotide sequence: TGCAGTGCTAGGGGGACTAGCAAAGGCACAGATACGCAGTATTTT.

The chain employs TRBV12-3 or TRBV12-4 and TRBJ2-3; TRBD2 agrees at 11 bases. The length of the CDR3 is 15 residues. V was pared by 6 bases and J by 3 bases, with 5 bases of the junction left unmatched. The CDR3 DNA is TGTGCCAGCAGGGAACTAGCGGGAGTGACAGATACGCAGTATTTT. This gives the protein CASRELAGVTDTQYF.

This clonotype was seen only a few times. The chain joins TRBV10-3 to TRBJ2-7, with a possible D match to TRBD1 (5 bases). Near its end, the DNA agrees better with TRBJ2-5, so the J call may be wrong. This CDR3 comprises 13 residues. The V gene's germline CDR1 is ENHRY and CDR2 SYGVKD. CDR3 bases: TGTGCCATCAGTGAGGCAGGGATAGAGACCCAGTACTTC. Residues: CAISEAGIETQYF.

The rearrangement uses TRBV27 and TRBJ2-7, with D possibly called TRBD1 or TRBD2 (5 bases each). Germline V gene data show CDR1 as MNHEY and CDR2 as SMNVEV (reference sequence). This CDR3 has 16 residues. Trimming removed 4 bases at V and 7 bases at J, with 23 bases between. The CDR3 loop reads CASSSSRQLFSGEQYF. CDR3 coding DNA: TGTGCCAGCAGTTCCTCCCGACAGCTTTTTTCGGGAGAGCAGTACTTC.

V usage is TRBV27 and J usage is TRBJ2-1; 10 nucleotides line up with TRBD1. This CDR3 is built from 15 residues. V lost 4 bases, J lost 3 bases, and 3 bases stayed unmatched. Germline lookup yields CDR1 MNHEY and CDR2 SMNVEV (reference sequence). CDR3 DNA: TGTGCCAGCAGTTCGACAGGGGGCCTCTACAATGAGCAGTTCTTC. Its protein is CASSSTGGLYNEQFF.

The chain is built from TRBV20-1 and TRBJ2-2; a possible D gene is TRBD2 (5 bases). Germline CDR1 and CDR2: DFQATT and SNEGSKA (reference sequence). The CDR3 has 14 amino acids. V was clipped by 3 bases and J by 0 bases, with 8 bases between them. The CDR3 loop is CSARRRTNTGELFF. CDR3 DNA sequence: TGCAGTGCTAGGAGGAGGACGAACACCGGGGAGCTGTTTTTT.

This chain connects TRBV6-6 to TRBJ1-2, with D hard to call. Germline CDR1 reads MNHNY; CDR2 reads SVGAGI (reference sequence). CDR3 size: 13 residues. Trimming removed 2 bases from V and 5 bases from J, with 9 bases in between. Written as DNA, the CDR3 is TGTGCCAGCAGTTACGATCCCCTTTATGGCTACACCTTC. Encoded protein: CASSYDPLYGYTF.